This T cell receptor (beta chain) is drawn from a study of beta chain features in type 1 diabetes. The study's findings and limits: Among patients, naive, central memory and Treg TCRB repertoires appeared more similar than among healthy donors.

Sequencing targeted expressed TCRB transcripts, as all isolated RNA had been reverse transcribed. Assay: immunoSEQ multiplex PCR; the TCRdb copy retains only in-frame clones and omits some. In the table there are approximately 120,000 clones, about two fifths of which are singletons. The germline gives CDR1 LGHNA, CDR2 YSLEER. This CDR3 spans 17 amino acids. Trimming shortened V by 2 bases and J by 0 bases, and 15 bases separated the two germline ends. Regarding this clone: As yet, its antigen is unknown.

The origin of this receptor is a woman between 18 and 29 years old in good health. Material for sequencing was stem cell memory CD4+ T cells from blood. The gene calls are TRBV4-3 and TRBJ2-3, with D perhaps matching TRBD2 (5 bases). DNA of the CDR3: TGCGCCAGCAGCCAATATCAAGGCGGGTTGAGCACAGATACGCAGTATTTT. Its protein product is CASSQYQGGLSTDTQYF.